This TCR beta chain was recovered during a study of identical twins. At least ten counts were recorded for this clonotype. What it binds is unknown. General observations from the study: Insertions ran lower in abundant cord blood beta clonotypes, though not in memory repertoires. Interpretation of the results relied on cross-sectional statistical analysis and not on following the same donors. There was an excess of low generation probability in the out-of-frame alpha sequences that twins shared. Out-of-frame TCR alpha sharing in monozygotic twins exceeded recombination model predictions.

MiXCR was run by TCRdb on the 5' RACE reads, yielding one entry per CDR3 protein. In the table there are about 890,000 distinct CDR3 sequences, 9% to 15% of which are singletons. This CDR3 has 13 residues. Germline V gene sequence: CDR1 SGHVS, CDR2 FQNEAQ. Trimming shortened V by 2 bases and J by 8 bases, and 12 bases separated the two germline ends. The sample also formed part of further work on yellow fever vaccine responses in identical twins.

The chain links TRBV7-8 to TRBJ1-2; D not resolved. The TCR was taken from a young woman in good health. The sample taken for sequencing was PBMCs. CDR3 sequence reads: CASSLRSLRGYTF. The CDR3 DNA follows: TGTGCCAGCAGCTTAAGGAGCCTCCGAGGCTACACCTTC.